This TCR beta chain was sequenced for a study of beta chain features in type 1 diabetes. Whole-study findings and limits: Among type 1 diabetes patients, VDJ junctions had fewer insertions and more deletions. In all four CD4+ subsets, TCRB CDR3 length was significantly, moderately reduced in type 1 diabetes.

Reverse transcribing all isolated RNA meant expressed TCRB transcripts were sequenced. Clones were read by immunoSEQ multiplex PCR, and TCRdb kept only the in-frame ones, dropping some. The sample lists some 350,000 clones, over 9% occurring once. About this clone itself: What it binds is unknown. This may be a read error, as it is one base from a much larger clone. Other DNA sequences within the sample encode an identical CDR3.

Trimming left V 5 bases short and J 6 bases short, with 8 bases between. This CDR3 region has 11 residues. Germline V gene sequence: CDR1 SGHDT, CDR2 YYEEEE. The chain recombines TRBV5-6 with TRBJ1-1; a possible D gene is TRBD1 (5 bases). Sequenced sample: central memory CD4+ T cells from blood. The receptor comes from a man in his thirties or forties with type 1 diabetes. This chain's CDR3 is CASSRQSEAFF. CDR3 coding DNA: TGTGCCAGCAGTCGACAGTCTGAAGCTTTCTTT. Full variable domain (outside the CDR3, taken from reference TRBV5-6 and TRBJ1-1): DAGVTQSPTHLIKTRGQQVTLRCSPKSGHDTVSWYQQALGQGPQFIFQYYEEEERQRGNFPDRFSGHQFPNYSSELNVNALLLGDSALYLCASSRQSEAFFGQGTRLTVV.